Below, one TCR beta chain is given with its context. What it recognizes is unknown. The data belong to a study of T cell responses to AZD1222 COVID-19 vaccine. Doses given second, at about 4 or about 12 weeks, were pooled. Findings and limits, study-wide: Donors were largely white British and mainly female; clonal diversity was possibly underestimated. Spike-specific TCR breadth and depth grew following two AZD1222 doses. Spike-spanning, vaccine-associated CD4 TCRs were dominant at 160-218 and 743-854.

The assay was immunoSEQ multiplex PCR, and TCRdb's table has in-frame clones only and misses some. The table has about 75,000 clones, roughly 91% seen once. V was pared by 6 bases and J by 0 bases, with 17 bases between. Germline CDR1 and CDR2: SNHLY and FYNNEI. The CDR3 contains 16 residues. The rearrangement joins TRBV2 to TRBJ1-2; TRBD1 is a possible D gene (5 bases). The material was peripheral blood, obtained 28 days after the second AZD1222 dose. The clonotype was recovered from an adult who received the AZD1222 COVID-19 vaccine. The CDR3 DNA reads TGTGCCAGCAGCCCCGTCCAGGGCGGATCTAACTATGGCTACACCTTC. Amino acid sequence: CASSPVQGGSNYGYTF.